Presented here are 10 T cell receptor beta chains from one specimen sequenced in a study of shared clonotypes between healthy human individuals. Some clones are missing from TCRdb's copy, which holds only in-frame ones; the method was immunoSEQ multiplex PCR. The sample gives about 480,000 clones, approximately 79% of which show up once; around 12% is in the top ten. Sample: PBMCs. These receptors were obtained from a woman in her 40s in good health. Some clones in this sample may be carry-over from other donors' samples.

The genes are TRBV29-1 and TRBJ2-7; 8 bases map to TRBD2. The germline V gene encodes CDR1 SQVTM and CDR2 ANQGSEA. This CDR3 comprises 14 residues. With 4 bases clipped from V and 6 bases from J, the junction kept 11 bases outside the gene matches. The CDR3 is CSVGKSSGSGEQYF. In nucleotides, the CDR3 is TGCAGCGTTGGTAAATCGAGCGGGAGTGGCGAGCAGTACTTC.

In the case of this clone: A far more abundant clone sits one base away, making this likely a read error. The chain employs TRBV29-1 and TRBJ1-3; D gene unclear. Looked up from germline, CDR1 is SQVTM and CDR2 is ANQGSEA. This CDR3 is built from 13 residues. The ends were cut back, 7 bases at V and 4 bases at J, with 14 bases in the middle. The CDR3 DNA sequence: TGCAGCGGTGGTAGTGCAGACGGAAACACCATATATTTT. Amino acid sequence: CSGGSADGNTIYF.

The chain uses TRBV30 and TRBJ2-7; D might be TRBD1 (6 bases). CDR1 is GTSNPN, CDR2 SVGIG, per germline (reference sequence). The CDR3 runs 13 residues. Trimming removed 3 bases from V and 2 bases from J, with 11 bases in between. The CDR3 coding sequence is TGTGCCTGGAGGCACGGACAGACCTACGAGCAGTACTTC. This codes for CAWRHGQTYEQYF. Complete variable domain (other parts from reference TRBV30 and TRBJ2-7): SQTIHQWPATLVQPVGSPLSLECTVEGTSNPNLYWYRQAAGRGLQLLFYSVGIGQISSEVPQNLSASRPQDRQFILSSKKLLLSDSGFYLCAWRHGQTYEQYFGPGTRLTVT.

This chain links TRBV28 with TRBJ2-7, with 7 bases that match TRBD2. The CDR3 sequence is 15 residues long. The ends lost 3 bases at V and 3 bases at J; junction bases unmatched: 8. CDR1 is MDHEN, CDR2 SYDVKM, per germline. This CDR3 is CASSFDATSVYEQYF. The CDR3 bases are TGTGCCAGCAGTTTTGATGCTACTAGCGTCTACGAGCAGTACTTC.

The rearrangement links TRBV19 to TRBJ2-7; D may be TRBD1 or TRBD2 (5 bases each). The CDR3 is 16 amino acids. Germline values: CDR1 LNHDA, CDR2 SQIVND (reference sequence). V dropped 3 bases and J dropped 0 bases, with 15 bases sitting between them. The CDR3 here is CASSMGLAGSSYEQYF. CDR3 sequence (DNA): TGTGCCAGTAGTATGGGGCTAGCCGGTAGCTCCTACGAGCAGTACTTC. Based on the CDR3 plus reference TRBV19 and TRBJ2-7, the full variable domain is DGGITQSPKYLFRKEGQNVTLSCEQNLNHDAMYWYRQDPGQGLRLIYYSQIVNDFQKGDIAEGYSVSREKKESFPLTVTSAQKNPTAFYLCASSMGLAGSSYEQYFGPGTRLTVT.

This clone was counted once. The CDR3 loop reads CAWSVPVYTDTQYF. Here the CDR3 DNA reads TGTGCCTGGAGTGTACCCGTTTACACAGATACGCAGTATTTT. The genes are TRBV30 and TRBJ2-3; no reliable D call. Trimming removed 0 bases at V and 2 bases at J, with 9 bases between. From germline, CDR1 is GTSNPN and CDR2 SVGIG (reference sequence). The CDR3 loop spans 14 amino acids.

V is TRBV4-1 and J is TRBJ2-3; perhaps TRBD2 as D (6 bases). V lost 6 bases to trimming and J lost 2 bases, with 12 bases between them. The CDR3 spans 14 residues. Germline lookup yields CDR1 MGHRA and CDR2 YSYEKL. The CDR3 sequence is CASRGTSTTDTQYF. CDR3 coding DNA: TGCGCCAGCAGGGGGACTTCCACCACAGATACGCAGTATTTT.

This chain links TRBV9 with TRBJ1-5; D gene unclear. Germline values: CDR1 SGDLS, CDR2 YYNGEE. V was cut by 0 bases and J by 1 base, with 11 bases left in between. The CDR3 runs to 16 residues. CDR3 nucleotides: TGTGCCAGCAGCGTAGCGGAGGGAGGGAGCAATCAGCCCCAGCATTTT. Amino acid sequence: CASSVAEGGSNQPQHF.

The genes are TRBV7-9 and TRBJ2-7; D is uncertain. V lost 2 bases to trimming and J lost 5 bases, with 13 bases between them. The germline gives CDR1 SEHNR, CDR2 FQNEAQ (reference sequence). This CDR3 contains 14 residues. The CDR3 is CASSLSGSLDEQYF. The CDR3 DNA follows: TGTGCCAGCAGCTTATCCGGGTCCTTGGACGAGCAGTACTTC.

This chain connects TRBV5-6 to TRBJ2-5; D gene uncertain. CDR1 and CDR2 from the germline V gene are SGHDT and YYEEEE. The CDR3 covers 12 residues. The ends were cut back, 4 bases at V and 1 base at J, with 5 bases in the middle. CDR3 residues: CASSAPQETQYF. In nucleotides, the CDR3 is TGTGCCAGCAGCGCTCCCCAAGAGACCCAGTACTTC.